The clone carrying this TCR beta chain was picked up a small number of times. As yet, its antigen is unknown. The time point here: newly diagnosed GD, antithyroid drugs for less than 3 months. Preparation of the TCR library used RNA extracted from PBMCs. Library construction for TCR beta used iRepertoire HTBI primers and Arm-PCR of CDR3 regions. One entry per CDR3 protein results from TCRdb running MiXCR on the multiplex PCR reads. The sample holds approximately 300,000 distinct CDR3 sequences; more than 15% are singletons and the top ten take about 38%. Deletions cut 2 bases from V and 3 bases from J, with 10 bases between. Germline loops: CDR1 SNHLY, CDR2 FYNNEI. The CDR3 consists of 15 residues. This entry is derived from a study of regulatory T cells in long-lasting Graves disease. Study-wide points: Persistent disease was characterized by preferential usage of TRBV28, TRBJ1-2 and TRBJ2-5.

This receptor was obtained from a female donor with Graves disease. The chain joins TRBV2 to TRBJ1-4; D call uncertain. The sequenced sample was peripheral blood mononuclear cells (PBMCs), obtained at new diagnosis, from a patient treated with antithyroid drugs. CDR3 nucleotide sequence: TGTGCCAGCAGTGAATGGGCTGAAGCTAATGAAAAACTGTTTTTT. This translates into CASSEWAEANEKLFF.